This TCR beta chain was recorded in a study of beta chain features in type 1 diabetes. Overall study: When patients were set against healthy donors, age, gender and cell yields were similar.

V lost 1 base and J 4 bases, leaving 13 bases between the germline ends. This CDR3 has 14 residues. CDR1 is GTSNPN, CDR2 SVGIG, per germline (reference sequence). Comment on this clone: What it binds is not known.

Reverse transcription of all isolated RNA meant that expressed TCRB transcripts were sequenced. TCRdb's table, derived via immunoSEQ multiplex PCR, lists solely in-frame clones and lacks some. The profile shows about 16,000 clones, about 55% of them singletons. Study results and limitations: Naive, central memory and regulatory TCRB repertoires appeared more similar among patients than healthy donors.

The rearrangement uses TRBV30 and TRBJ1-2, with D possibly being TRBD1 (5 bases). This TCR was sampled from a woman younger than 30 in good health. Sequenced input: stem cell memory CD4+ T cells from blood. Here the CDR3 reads CAWSDLGTFYGYTF. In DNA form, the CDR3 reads TGTGCCTGGAGTGACCTCGGGACTTTCTATGGCTACACCTTC.